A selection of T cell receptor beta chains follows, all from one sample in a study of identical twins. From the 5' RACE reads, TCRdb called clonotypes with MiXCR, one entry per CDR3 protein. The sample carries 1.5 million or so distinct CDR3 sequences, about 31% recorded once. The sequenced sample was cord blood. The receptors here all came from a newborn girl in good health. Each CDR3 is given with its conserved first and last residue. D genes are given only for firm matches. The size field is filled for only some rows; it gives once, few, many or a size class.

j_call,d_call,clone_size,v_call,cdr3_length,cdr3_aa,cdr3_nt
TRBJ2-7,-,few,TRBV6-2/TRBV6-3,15,CASSSIVGGMYEQYF,TGTGCCAGCAGTTCCATCGTCGGGGGAATGTACGAGCAGTACTTC
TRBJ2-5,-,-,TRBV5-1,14,CASSLEVPQETQYF,TGCGCCAGCAGCTTGGAGGTACCCCAAGAGACCCAGTACTTC
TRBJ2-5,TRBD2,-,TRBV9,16,CASSSQGTSGRDEQYF,TGTGCCAGCAGCTCCCAGGGGACTAGCGGGAGGGATGAGCAGTACTTC
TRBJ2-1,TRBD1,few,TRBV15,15,CATSRDDRDYNEQFF,TGTGCCACCAGCAGAGACGACAGGGACTACAATGAGCAGTTCTTC
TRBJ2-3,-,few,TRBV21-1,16,CASSKVPGAHTDTQYF,TGTGCCAGCAGCAAAGTGCCGGGCGCACACACAGATACGCAGTATTTT
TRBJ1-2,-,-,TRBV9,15,CASSVGPTGNYGYTF,TGTGCCAGCAGCGTAGGGCCGACAGGCAACTATGGCTACACCTTC
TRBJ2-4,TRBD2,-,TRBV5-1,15,CASSLMASGSNIQYF,TGCGCCAGCAGCTTGATGGCTAGCGGGAGCAACATTCAGTACTTC
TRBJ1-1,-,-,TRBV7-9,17,CASSKVSGAPMNTEAFF,TGTGCCAGCAGCAAGGTTTCGGGGGCACCGATGAACACTGAAGCTTTCTTT
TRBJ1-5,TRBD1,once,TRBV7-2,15,CASSLLLGGRQPQHF,TGTGCCAGCAGCTTACTCCTAGGGGGCCGTCAGCCCCAGCATTTT
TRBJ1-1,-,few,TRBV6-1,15,CASSSHPQGNTEAFF,TGTGCCAGCAGTTCACACCCACAGGGGAACACTGAAGCTTTCTTT
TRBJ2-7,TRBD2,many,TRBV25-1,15,CASSEYSGSSYEQYF,TGTGCCAGCAGTGAATATAGCGGGAGCTCCTACGAGCAGTACTTC
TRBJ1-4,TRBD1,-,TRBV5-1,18,CASSLGPPGTATNEKLFF,TGCGCCAGCAGCTTGGGGCCTCCCGGGACAGCAACTAATGAAAAACTGTTTTTT
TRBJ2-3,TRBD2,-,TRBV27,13,CASGLARTDTQYF,TGTGCCAGCGGACTAGCCCGCACAGATACGCAGTATTTT
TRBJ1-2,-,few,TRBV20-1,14,CSARSGEPNYGYTF,TGCAGTGCTAGATCCGGGGAGCCTAACTATGGCTACACCTTC
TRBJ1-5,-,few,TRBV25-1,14,CASSPMGDNQPQHF,TGTGCCAGCAGCCCGATGGGGGACAATCAGCCCCAGCATTTT
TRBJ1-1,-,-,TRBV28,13,CASSFYRRTEAFF,TGTGCCAGCAGTTTTTACAGAAGAACTGAAGCTTTCTTT
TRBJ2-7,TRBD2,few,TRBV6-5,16,CASSRGLALRAYEQYF,TGTGCCAGCAGCCGAGGACTAGCCCTAAGGGCCTACGAGCAGTACTTC
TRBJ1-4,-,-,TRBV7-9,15,CASSSPRDKNEELFF,TGTGCCAGCAGCTCCCCCCGAGACAAAAATGAAGAACTGTTTTTT
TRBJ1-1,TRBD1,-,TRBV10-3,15,CAIRPWTGQLTEAFF,TGTGCCATCAGACCATGGACAGGGCAACTCACTGAAGCTTTCTTT
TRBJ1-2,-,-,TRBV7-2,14,CASSLGGFSYGYTF,TGTGCCAGCAGCTTAGGGGGATTCAGCTATGGCTACACCTTC
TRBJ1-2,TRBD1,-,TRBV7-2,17,CASSLVLSGTGGYGYTF,TGTGCCAGCAGCTTAGTGCTCTCCGGGACAGGGGGCTATGGCTACACCTTC
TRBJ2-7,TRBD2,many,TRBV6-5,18,CASSYSFPSGALPYEQYF,TGTGCCAGCAGTTACTCTTTCCCTAGCGGGGCGCTTCCCTACGAGCAGTACTTC
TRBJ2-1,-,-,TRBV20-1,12,CRIARGRNEQFF,TGCAGGATTGCCAGGGGAAGAAATGAGCAGTTCTTC
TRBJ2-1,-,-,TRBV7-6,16,CASSFATPSSYNEQFF,TGTGCCAGCAGCTTCGCTACCCCCAGCTCCTACAATGAGCAGTTCTTC
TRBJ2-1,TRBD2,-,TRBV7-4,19,CASSLDGTSGPLSGNEQFF,TGTGCCAGCAGCTTAGATGGGACTAGCGGGCCCTTAAGTGGGAATGAGCAGTTCTTC
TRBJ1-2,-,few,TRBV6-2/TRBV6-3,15,CASSHGYGPVYGYTF,TGTGCCAGCAGCCACGGGTATGGCCCGGTCTATGGCTACACCTTC
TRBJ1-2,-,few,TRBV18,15,CASSPYAGTNYGYTF,TGTGCCAGCTCACCATACGCAGGGACTAACTATGGCTACACCTTC
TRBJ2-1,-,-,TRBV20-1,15,CSARDPDQGRNEQFF,TGCAGTGCTAGAGATCCGGACCAAGGTCGGAATGAGCAGTTCTTC
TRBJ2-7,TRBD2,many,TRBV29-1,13,CSAERGDSYEQYF,TGCAGCGCCGAACGGGGGGACTCTTACGAGCAGTACTTC
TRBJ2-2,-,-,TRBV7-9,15,CASSLEDSLGGELFF,TGTGCCAGCAGCTTAGAGGACTCCCTCGGCGGGGAGCTGTTTTTT
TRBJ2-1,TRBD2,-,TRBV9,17,CASSVVLTSGGANEQFF,TGTGCCAGCAGCGTGGTACTAACTAGCGGGGGGGCCAATGAGCAGTTCTTC
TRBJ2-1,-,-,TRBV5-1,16,CASSLVGKSPSYEQFF,TGCGCCAGCAGCTTGGTGGGTAAATCACCCTCCTACGAGCAGTTCTTC
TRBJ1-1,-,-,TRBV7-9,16,CASSPSNRWMNTEAFF,TGTGCCAGCAGCCCCTCCAACAGGTGGATGAACACTGAAGCTTTCTTT
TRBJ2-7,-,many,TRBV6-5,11,CASTKTYEQYF,TGTGCCAGCACCAAAACCTACGAGCAGTACTTC
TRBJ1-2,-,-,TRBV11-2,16,CASSLVSPGAHYGYTF,TGTGCCAGCAGCTTAGTGTCTCCGGGGGCGCACTATGGCTACACCTTC
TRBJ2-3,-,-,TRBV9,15,CASSVLGSLGDTQYF,TGTGCCAGCAGCGTTTTGGGGTCCCTGGGAGATACGCAGTATTTT
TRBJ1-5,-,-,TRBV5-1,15,CASSERGGNNQPQHF,TGCGCCAGCAGCGAGAGGGGAGGGAACAATCAGCCCCAGCATTTT
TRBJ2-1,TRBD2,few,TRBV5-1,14,CATQAGGIYNEQFF,TGCGCCACACAAGCGGGGGGAATTTACAATGAGCAGTTCTTC
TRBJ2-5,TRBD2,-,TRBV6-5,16,CASSYYPGLDHNEQYF,TGTGCCAGCAGTTACTACCCCGGACTAGACCACAATGAGCAGTACTTC
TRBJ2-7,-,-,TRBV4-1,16,CASSQTRDMAHWEQYF,TGCGCCAGCAGCCAAACACGGGACATGGCTCATTGGGAGCAGTACTTC
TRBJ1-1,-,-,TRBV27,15,CASSLRRQRNAEAFF,TGTGCCAGCAGTTTAAGGCGACAGAGGAACGCTGAAGCTTTCTTT
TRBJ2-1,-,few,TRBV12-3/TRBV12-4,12,CASSIRLLRQFF,TGTGCCAGCAGTATCCGACTCCTTAGACAGTTCTTC
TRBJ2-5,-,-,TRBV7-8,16,CASSLVRGLGANEQYF,TGTGCCAGCAGCTTAGTTCGCGGCCTCGGGGCCAATGAGCAGTACTTC
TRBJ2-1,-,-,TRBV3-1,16,CASSPSRTPGYNEQFF,TGTGCCAGCAGCCCATCCCGGACCCCTGGGTACAATGAGCAGTTCTTC